This entry lists 32 T cell receptor beta chains sequenced from one sample in a study of blood T cells in healthy people across ages. Using a J-beta primer mix together with a sample-barcoded 5' primer, a second PCR was run for about 6 to 11 cycles. TCRdb analysed the 5' RACE reads with MiXCR anew, one entry per CDR3 protein. The table shows 750,000 or so distinct CDR3 sequences, with 25% occurring only once. The same specimen was also included in a second study, on T cells of mothers and their children.

The material sequenced was blood. Every receptor here comes from a boy aged 5-17 years in good health.

The V and J genes are TRBV6-1 and TRBJ1-5, with D unresolved. The ends were cut back, 6 bases at V and 6 bases at J, with 12 bases in the middle. The CDR3 runs to 13 residues. The germline V gene has CDR1 MNHNS and CDR2 SASEGT. The CDR3 region is CASRLATTQPQHF. For the CDR3, the DNA is TGTGCCAGCAGATTGGCAACGACTCAGCCCCAGCATTTT.

This chain links TRBV4-3 with TRBJ2-7; D is possibly TRBD1 (6 bases). The CDR3 consists of 14 residues. Germline lookup yields CDR1 LGHNA and CDR2 YSLEER. With 1 base removed from V and 5 bases from J, the gap between germline ends came to 12 bases. In nucleotides, the CDR3 is TGCGCCAGCAGCCAAGCCAGGGACAACGACGAGCAGTACTTC. Its translation: CASSQARDNDEQYF.

On this clonotype itself: The junction differs from germline at one of its ends, possibly a read error. The genes are TRBV5-1 and TRBJ2-3; TRBD1 aligns across 8 bases. CDR1 and CDR2 from the germline V gene are SGHRS and YFSETQ. The CDR3 has 14 amino acids. The CDR3 here is CASGDRGGADTQYF. Here the CDR3 DNA reads TGCGCCAGCGGCGACAGGGGTGGGGCAGATACACAGTATTTT.

This clonotype occurred a few times. The chain has TRBV7-8 and TRBJ2-7, with D maybe TRBD1 (6 bases). Trimming cost V 1 base and J 2 bases, with 12 bases left between them. CDR1 SGHVS and CDR2 FQNEAQ come from the germline V gene. CDR3 size: 15 residues. The CDR3 sequence is CASSLVRTAPYEQYF. As DNA, the CDR3 is TGTGCCAGCAGCTTAGTTCGGACAGCCCCCTACGAGCAGTACTTC.

J is TRBJ2-5 and V is TRBV4-2; possible D gene TRBD2, 5 bases. The germline gives CDR1 LGHNA, CDR2 YNFKEQ. Trimming removed 1 base at V and 4 bases at J, with 19 bases between. The CDR3 is 17 amino acids. The CDR3 sequence is CASSQGPVGLAGETQYF. DNA for the CDR3: TGTGCCAGCAGCCAAGGCCCCGTTGGACTGGCCGGAGAGACCCAGTACTTC.

V gene TRBV7-2 combines with J gene TRBJ1-6; D unresolved. The CDR3 totals 14 residues. V lost 4 bases, J lost 2 bases, and 6 bases lay in between. The germline V gene has CDR1 SGHTA and CDR2 FQGNSA. The CDR3 DNA reads TGTGCCAGCAGCTCCGGGGCCTATAATTCACCCCTCCACTTT. Translating it yields CASSSGAYNSPLHF.

The chain joins TRBV6-2 or TRBV6-3 to TRBJ2-1; D perhaps matches TRBD1 (5 bases). Germline V CDR1 and CDR2: MNHEY, SVGEGT. V lost 4 bases, J lost 0 bases, and 10 bases lay in between. The CDR3 runs 15 residues. CDR3 DNA sequence: TGTGCCAGCAGTTTACTACAGGCCTCCTACAATGAGCAGTTCTTC. Translating it yields CASSLLQASYNEQFF.

The chain combines TRBV7-8 with TRBJ2-1, with D unclear. The CDR3 is made up of 16 amino acids. V shed 5 bases and J shed 3 bases, with 17 bases lying between them. CDR1 is SGHVS and CDR2 is FQNEAQ in the germline V gene. Here the CDR3 reads CASSVEIAPIYNEQFF. CDR3 in DNA: TGTGCCAGCAGCGTAGAGATAGCCCCAATCTACAATGAGCAGTTCTTC.

The chain joins TRBV12-3 or TRBV12-4 to TRBJ2-7, with a tentative D call TRBD1 (6 bases). V lost 5 bases and J 3 bases, leaving 14 bases between the germline ends. The CDR3 loop spans 14 amino acids. This chain's CDR3 is CASSPPQGVYEQYF. The CDR3 nucleotides are TGTGCCAGCAGTCCCCCACAGGGAGTCTACGAGCAGTACTTC.

The chain has TRBV4-3 and TRBJ2-3, with a possible D match to TRBD2 (5 bases). CDR3 size: 17 residues. V was clipped by 0 bases and J by 8 bases, with 21 bases between them. Germline V gives CDR1 LGHNA, CDR2 YSLEER. The CDR3 region is CASSQDRGASGGGTQYF. The CDR3 DNA sequence: TGCGCCAGCAGCCAAGATCGGGGAGCGTCAGGAGGCGGTACGCAGTATTTT.

There are a few counts of this clonotype. The V call is TRBV20-1, the J call TRBJ2-5; D remains unclear. Germline V gene lookup returns CDR1 DFQATT and CDR2 SNEGSKA (reference sequence). V shed 3 bases and J shed 4 bases, with 27 bases lying between them. CDR3 length: 18 amino acids. The CDR3 sequence: CSASGSGWVPLQRETQYF. CDR3 bases: TGCAGTGCTAGTGGATCGGGTTGGGTCCCACTCCAACGAGAGACCCAGTACTTC.

This clonotype was observed a few times. The chain employs TRBV12-3 or TRBV12-4 and TRBJ2-7; D is unresolved. The V end was cut by 5 bases, the J end by 9 bases, with 14 bases between. This CDR3 spans 12 amino acids. CDR3 sequence reads: CASSTTFVRQYF. The CDR3 DNA is TGTGCCAGCAGTACAACGTTCGTCAGGCAGTACTTC.

This rearrangement joins TRBV28 to TRBJ2-7, with a weak D call TRBD2 (6 bases). Between the trimmed V and J ends, which lost 6 bases and 3 bases, there was a span of 12 bases. The germline V gene has CDR1 MDHEN and CDR2 SYDVKM. CDR3 length equals 13 residues. CDR3 nucleotides: TGTGCCAGCAGCTACGGGGGTCTCTACGAGCAGTACTTC. This translates into CASSYGGLYEQYF.

This clonotype was recorded a few times. This rearrangement joins TRBV7-2 to TRBJ1-2, with 7 bases fitting TRBD1. After removal of 4 bases from V and 8 bases from J, the junction contained 16 bases not matched to a gene. This CDR3 has 16 residues. CDR1 SGHTA and CDR2 FQGNSA come from the germline V gene. The CDR3 DNA is TGTGCCAGCAGCTCAGACAACAGGGGAAGATCGAGCGGCTACACCTTC. It codes for CASSSDNRGRSSGYTF.

A few counts support this clonotype. The chain joins TRBV27 to TRBJ2-1; D is ambiguous. Germline loops: CDR1 MNHEY, CDR2 SMNVEV (reference sequence). CDR3 length: 13 amino acids. V was trimmed by 6 bases and J by 5 bases, leaving 11 bases between them. Written as DNA, the CDR3 is TGTGCCAGCAGGGGTGTCATCGACAATGAGCAGTTCTTC. Encoded protein: CASRGVIDNEQFF.

This clonotype was seen just once. The genes are TRBV12-3 or TRBV12-4 and TRBJ2-5, with TRBD1 matching 9 bases. TRBJ2-1 explains the end of the DNA better; the J call may be wrong. CDR3 length: 13 amino acids. CDR3 loop: CASSLPPGQGQFF. The CDR3 DNA reads as TGTGCCAGCAGTCTCCCGCCGGGACAGGGGCAGTTCTTC.

The rearrangement links TRBV5-1 to TRBJ2-7; D possibly corresponds to TRBD1 (6 bases). The CDR3 has 13 residues. V was clipped by 4 bases and J by 6 bases, with 14 bases between them. Germline CDR1 is SGHRS and CDR2 is YFSETQ. The CDR3 here is CASSLQGKAEQYF. CDR3 DNA sequence: TGCGCCAGCAGCCTACAGGGTAAGGCCGAGCAGTACTTC.

This clonotype has just a few counts. The V gene is TRBV18, the J gene TRBJ2-7; 8 bases are shared with TRBD2. With the DNA end fitting TRBJ2-1 better, the J assignment may be wrong. The germline V gene has CDR1 KGHSH and CDR2 LQKENI. The CDR3 is made up of 15 amino acids. In DNA, the CDR3 is TGTGCCAGCTCTCAGCGGGAGCCCAGGGGAGGGGAGCAGTTCTTC. This gives the protein CASSQREPRGGEQFF.

This chain links TRBV15 with TRBJ2-1, with a possible D match to TRBD2 (6 bases). Per germline, CDR1 LNHNV and CDR2 YYDKDF (reference sequence). V was trimmed by 0 bases and J by 1 base, leaving 13 bases between them. CDR3 length: 17 residues. The CDR3 coding sequence is TGTGCCACCAGCAGAGATCCGCCCGGGAGATCCTACAATGAGCAGTTCTTC. It is translated as CATSRDPPGRSYNEQFF.

This clonotype appeared a few times. V and J are TRBV10-3 and TRBJ2-5; 10 nucleotides agree with TRBD1. The germline CDR1 and CDR2 sequences are ENHRY and SYGVKD. V shed 2 bases and J 0 bases; nucleotides not matched to a gene: 6. The CDR3 is 17 amino acids. The CDR3 bases are TGTGCCATCAGTGAGCCACCGGACAGGGGGGACCAAGAGACCCAGTACTTC. Amino acids: CAISEPPDRGDQETQYF.

This chain connects TRBV7-8 to TRBJ2-1, with a possible D match to TRBD2 (6 bases). The germline V gene encodes CDR1 SGHVS and CDR2 FQNEAQ. V lost 3 bases and J 3 bases, leaving 12 bases between the germline ends. This CDR3 contains 15 residues. The CDR3 protein is CASSFPGAIYNEQFF. In DNA form, the CDR3 reads TGTGCCAGCAGCTTTCCGGGAGCCATCTACAATGAGCAGTTCTTC.

This clonotype showed up just a few times. This chain joins TRBV9 and TRBJ2-5, with D possibly TRBD1 on 6 matching bases. Germline V gene data show CDR1 as SGDLS and CDR2 as YYNGEE. The CDR3 is 15 amino acids. Trimming removed 0 bases at V and 1 base at J, with 10 bases between. The CDR3 sequence: CASSVEQGPQETQYF. Written as DNA, the CDR3 is TGTGCCAGCAGCGTAGAACAGGGCCCCCAAGAGACCCAGTACTTC.

The chain uses TRBV7-2 and TRBJ2-3, with D perhaps matching TRBD2 (6 bases). The CDR3 spans 18 residues. Trimming removed 4 bases from V and 0 bases from J, with 20 bases in between. The germline gives CDR1 SGHTA, CDR2 FQGNSA. In nucleotides, the CDR3 is TGTGCCAGCAGCTCCTCATATGGAGGGACTGTTAGCACAGATACGCAGTATTTT. Its protein product is CASSSSYGGTVSTDTQYF.

This clonotype was seen a handful of times. The V call is TRBV11-2, the J call TRBJ2-3; possible D gene TRBD2, 6 bases. CDR1 SGHAT and CDR2 FQNNGV come from the germline V gene. Deletions cut 1 base from V and 3 bases from J, with 14 bases between. This CDR3 region has 16 residues. CDR3 region: CASSLAPSEGTDTQYF. The DNA of the CDR3 is TGTGCCAGCAGCTTAGCCCCTAGCGAAGGGACAGATACGCAGTATTTT.

Here the CDR3 DNA reads TGTGCCAGCAGGACTGCGGGGATTAGCTCCTACAATGAGCAGTTCTTC. Its protein is CASRTAGISSYNEQFF. This sequence joins TRBV6-2 or TRBV6-3 and TRBJ2-1, with a possible D match to TRBD2 (6 bases). In germline, CDR1 is MNHEY, CDR2 SVGEGT. V dropped 6 bases and J dropped 0 bases, with 15 bases sitting between them. This CDR3 spans 16 amino acids.

For this clonotype: A single base separates this from a much larger clone, so it may be a read error. The CDR3 protein is CASSQEQGAISGNAIYF. CDR3 in DNA: TGCGCCAGCAGCCAAGAACAGGGGGCGATCTCTGGAAACGCCATATATTTT. The chain employs TRBV4-1 and TRBJ1-3, with TRBD1 matching 9 bases. The germline V gene encodes CDR1 MGHRA and CDR2 YSYEKL. The CDR3 extends over 17 amino acids.

This clonotype was detected a few times. The J gene is TRBJ2-5, the V gene TRBV12-3 or TRBV12-4; TRBD2 agrees at 10 bases. The CDR3 extends over 15 amino acids. Germline trimming cut 5 bases from V and 5 bases from J; bases unmatched to any gene: 8. The DNA of the CDR3 is TGTGCCAGCAGTACCTCGCGAGCGGGAGGGGAGACCCAGTACTTC. Translating it yields CASSTSRAGGETQYF.

This clonotype was counted only a few times. The chain joins TRBV20-1 to TRBJ1-3, with D hard to call. V dropped 0 bases and J dropped 2 bases, with 8 bases sitting between them. The CDR3 is 14 residues long. Germline V gives CDR1 DFQATT, CDR2 SNEGSKA (reference sequence). The CDR3 reads CSARDPQAGNTIYF. CDR3 DNA: TGCAGTGCTAGAGATCCCCAGGCTGGAAACACCATATATTTT.

The rearrangement uses TRBV29-1 and TRBJ2-7; 10 positions agree with TRBD1. Germline assignment: CDR1 SQVTM and CDR2 ANQGSEA. The V and J ends lost 6 bases and 6 bases, in that order; junction bases with no gene match: 11. There are 14 residues in the CDR3. The CDR3 is CSVHGQGVLGEQYF. CDR3 coding DNA: TGCAGCGTCCACGGACAGGGGGTCCTGGGCGAGCAGTACTTC.

The CDR3, as DNA: TGCGCCAGCAGCTTGGGGGCCACTAGTCAGACTGAAGCTTTCTTT. Protein sequence: CASSLGATSQTEAFF. This chain links TRBV5-1 with TRBJ1-1; D ambiguous. Trimming stripped 0 bases from V and 5 bases from J, with 14 bases between. Per germline, CDR1 SGHRS and CDR2 YFSETQ. The CDR3 runs 15 residues.

This chain joins TRBV20-1 and TRBJ2-3, with 7 bases fitting TRBD2. From germline, CDR1 is DFQATT and CDR2 SNEGSKA (reference sequence). The V and J ends lost 4 bases and 0 bases, in that order; junction bases with no gene match: 4. This CDR3 spans 14 amino acids. The CDR3, as DNA: TGCAGTGCTAATAGACTAGCTAGCACAGATACGCAGTATTTT. Translating it yields CSANRLASTDTQYF.

This chain connects TRBV12-3 or TRBV12-4 to TRBJ2-1, with 8 bases matching TRBD1. Germline trimming cut 8 bases from V and 4 bases from J; bases unmatched to any gene: 7. CDR3 length: 14 residues. The CDR3 nucleotides read TGTGCCAGCCTCGGGGACAGGCATTACAATGAGCAGTTCTTC. Encoded protein: CASLGDRHYNEQFF.